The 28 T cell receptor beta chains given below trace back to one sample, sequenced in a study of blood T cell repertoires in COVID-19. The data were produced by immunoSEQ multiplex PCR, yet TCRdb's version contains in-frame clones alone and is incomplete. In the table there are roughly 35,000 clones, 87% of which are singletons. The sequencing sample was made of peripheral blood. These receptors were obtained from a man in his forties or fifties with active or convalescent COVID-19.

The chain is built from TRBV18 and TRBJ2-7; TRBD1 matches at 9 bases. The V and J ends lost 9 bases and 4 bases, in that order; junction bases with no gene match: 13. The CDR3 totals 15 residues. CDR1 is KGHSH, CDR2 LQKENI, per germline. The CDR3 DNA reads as TGTGCCAGTTGGATTCCGGGACAGGGAAAGTACGAGCAGTACTTC. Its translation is CASWIPGQGKYEQYF.

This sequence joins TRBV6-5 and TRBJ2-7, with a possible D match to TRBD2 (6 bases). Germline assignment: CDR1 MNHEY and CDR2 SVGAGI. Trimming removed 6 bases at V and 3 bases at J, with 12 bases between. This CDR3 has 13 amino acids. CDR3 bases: TGTGCCAGCAGCCTAGCGTCGGGCTACGAGCAGTACTTC. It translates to CASSLASGYEQYF.

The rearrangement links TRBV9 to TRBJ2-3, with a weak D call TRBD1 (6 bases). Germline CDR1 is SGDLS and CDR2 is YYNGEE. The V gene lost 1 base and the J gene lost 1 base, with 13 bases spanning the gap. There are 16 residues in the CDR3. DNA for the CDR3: TGTGCCAGCAGCGTAAGCCGGGACATAGGCACAGATACGCAGTATTTT. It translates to CASSVSRDIGTDTQYF. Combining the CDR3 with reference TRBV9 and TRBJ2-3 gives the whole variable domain DSGVTQTPKHLITATGQRVTLRCSPRSGDLSVYWYQQSLDQGLQFLIQYYNGEERAKGNILERFSAQQFPDLHSELNLSSLELGDSALYFCASSVSRDIGTDTQYFGPGTRLTVL.

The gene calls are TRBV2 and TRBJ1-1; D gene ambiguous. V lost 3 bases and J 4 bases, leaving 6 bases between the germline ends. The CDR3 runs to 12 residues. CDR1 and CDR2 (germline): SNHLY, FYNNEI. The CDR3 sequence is CASSEYGTEAFF. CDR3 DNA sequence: TGTGCCAGCAGTGAGTACGGCACTGAAGCTTTCTTT.

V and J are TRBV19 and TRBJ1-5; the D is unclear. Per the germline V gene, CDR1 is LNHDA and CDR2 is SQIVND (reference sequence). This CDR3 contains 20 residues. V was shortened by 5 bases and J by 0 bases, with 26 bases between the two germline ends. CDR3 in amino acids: CASSLMSSWEQAYSNQPQHF. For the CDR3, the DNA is TGTGCCAGTAGTCTCATGTCCTCTTGGGAGCAGGCATATAGCAATCAGCCCCAGCATTTT.

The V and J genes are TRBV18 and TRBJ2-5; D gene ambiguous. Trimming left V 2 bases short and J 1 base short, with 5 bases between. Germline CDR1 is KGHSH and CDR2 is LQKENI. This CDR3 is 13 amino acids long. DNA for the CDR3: TGTGCCAGCTCACCAGCGATCCAAGAGACCCAGTACTTC. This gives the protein CASSPAIQETQYF.

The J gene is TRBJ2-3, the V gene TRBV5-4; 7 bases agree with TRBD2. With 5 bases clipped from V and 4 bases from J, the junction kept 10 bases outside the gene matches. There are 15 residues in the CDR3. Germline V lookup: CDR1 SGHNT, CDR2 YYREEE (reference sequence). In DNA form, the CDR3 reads TGTGCCAGCAGGGAGCGGGGAGAGGCAGCAGATACGCAGTATTTT. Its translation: CASRERGEAADTQYF.

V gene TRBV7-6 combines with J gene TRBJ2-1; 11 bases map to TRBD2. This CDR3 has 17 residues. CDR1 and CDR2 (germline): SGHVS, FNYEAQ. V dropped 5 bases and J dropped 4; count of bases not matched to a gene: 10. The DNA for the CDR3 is TGTGCCAGCAGCCCCGGACTAGCGGGCCTGGTATACAATGAGCAGTTCTTC. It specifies CASSPGLAGLVYNEQFF.

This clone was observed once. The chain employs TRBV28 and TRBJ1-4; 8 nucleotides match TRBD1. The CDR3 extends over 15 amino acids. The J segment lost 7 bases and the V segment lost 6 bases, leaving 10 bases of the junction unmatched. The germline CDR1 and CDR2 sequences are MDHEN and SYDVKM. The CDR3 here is CASRTPGQGGEKLFF. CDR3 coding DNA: TGTGCCAGCAGGACTCCAGGACAGGGCGGTGAAAAACTGTTTTTT.

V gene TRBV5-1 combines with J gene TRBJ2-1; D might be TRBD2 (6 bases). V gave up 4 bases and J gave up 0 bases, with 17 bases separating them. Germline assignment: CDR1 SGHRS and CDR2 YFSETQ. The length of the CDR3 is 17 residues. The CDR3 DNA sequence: TGCGCCAGCAGCCCGGGTGGGGGGTCGAGCTCCTACAATGAGCAGTTCTTC. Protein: CASSPGGGSSSYNEQFF.

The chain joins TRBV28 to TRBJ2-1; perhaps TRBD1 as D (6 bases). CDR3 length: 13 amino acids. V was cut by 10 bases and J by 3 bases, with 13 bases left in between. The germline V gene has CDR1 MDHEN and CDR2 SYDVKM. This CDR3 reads CATDTGNYNEQFF. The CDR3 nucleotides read TGTGCCACCGACACAGGGAACTACAATGAGCAGTTCTTC. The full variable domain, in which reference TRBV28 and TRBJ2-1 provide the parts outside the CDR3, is DVKVTQSSRYLVKRTGEKVFLECVQDMDHENMFWYRQDPGLGLRLIYFSYDVKMKEKGDIPEGYSVSREKKERFSLILESASTNQTSMYLCATDTGNYNEQFFGPGTRLTVL.

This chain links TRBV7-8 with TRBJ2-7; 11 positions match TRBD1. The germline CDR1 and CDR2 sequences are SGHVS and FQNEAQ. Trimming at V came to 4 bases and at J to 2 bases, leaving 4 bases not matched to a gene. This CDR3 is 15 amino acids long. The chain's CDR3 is CASSSGQGGTYEQYF. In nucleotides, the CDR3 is TGTGCCAGCAGCTCGGGACAGGGGGGAACCTACGAGCAGTACTTC.

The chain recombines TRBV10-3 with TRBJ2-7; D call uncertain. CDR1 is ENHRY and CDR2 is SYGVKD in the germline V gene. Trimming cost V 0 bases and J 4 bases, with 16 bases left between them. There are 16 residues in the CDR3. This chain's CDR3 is CAISESAGNGPYEQYF. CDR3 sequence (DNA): TGTGCCATCAGTGAGTCTGCAGGCAATGGGCCGTACGAGCAGTACTTC.

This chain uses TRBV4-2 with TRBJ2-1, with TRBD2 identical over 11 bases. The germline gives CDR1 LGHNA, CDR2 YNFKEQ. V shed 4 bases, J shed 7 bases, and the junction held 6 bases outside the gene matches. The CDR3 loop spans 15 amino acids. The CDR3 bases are TGTGCCAGCAGCCCACTAGCGGGAGTGTCAAATGAGCAGTTCTTC. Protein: CASSPLAGVSNEQFF.

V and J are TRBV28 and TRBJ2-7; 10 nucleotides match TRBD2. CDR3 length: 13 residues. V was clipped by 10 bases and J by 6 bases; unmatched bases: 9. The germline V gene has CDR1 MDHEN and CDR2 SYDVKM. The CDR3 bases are TGTGCCACCATTAGCGGGAGGTTGCGCGAGCAGTACTTC. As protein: CATISGRLREQYF. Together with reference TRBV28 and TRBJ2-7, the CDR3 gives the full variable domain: DVKVTQSSRYLVKRTGEKVFLECVQDMDHENMFWYRQDPGLGLRLIYFSYDVKMKEKGDIPEGYSVSREKKERFSLILESASTNQTSMYLCATISGRLREQYFGPGTRLTVT.

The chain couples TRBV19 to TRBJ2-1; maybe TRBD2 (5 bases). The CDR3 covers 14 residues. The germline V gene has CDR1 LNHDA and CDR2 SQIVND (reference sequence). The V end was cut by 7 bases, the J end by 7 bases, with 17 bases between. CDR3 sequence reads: CASKREPNWNEQFF. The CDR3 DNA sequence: TGTGCCAGTAAGAGGGAGCCCAACTGGAATGAGCAGTTCTTC. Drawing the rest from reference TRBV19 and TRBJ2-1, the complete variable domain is DGGITQSPKYLFRKEGQNVTLSCEQNLNHDAMYWYRQDPGQGLRLIYYSQIVNDFQKGDIAEGYSVSREKKESFPLTVTSAQKNPTAFYLCASKREPNWNEQFFGPGTRLTVL.

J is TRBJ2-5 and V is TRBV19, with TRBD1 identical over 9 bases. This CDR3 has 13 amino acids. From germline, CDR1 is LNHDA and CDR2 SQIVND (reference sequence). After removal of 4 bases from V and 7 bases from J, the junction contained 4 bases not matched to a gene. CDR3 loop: CASSKGQGGTQYF. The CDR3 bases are TGTGCCAGTAGTAAGGGACAGGGTGGGACCCAGTACTTC.

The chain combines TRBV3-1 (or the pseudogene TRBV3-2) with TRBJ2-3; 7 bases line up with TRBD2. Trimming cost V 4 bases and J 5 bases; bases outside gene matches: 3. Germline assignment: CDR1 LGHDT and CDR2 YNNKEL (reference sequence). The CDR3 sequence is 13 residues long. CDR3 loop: CASSPTGGDTQYF. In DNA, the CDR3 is TGTGCCAGCAGCCCAACGGGAGGAGATACGCAGTATTTT.

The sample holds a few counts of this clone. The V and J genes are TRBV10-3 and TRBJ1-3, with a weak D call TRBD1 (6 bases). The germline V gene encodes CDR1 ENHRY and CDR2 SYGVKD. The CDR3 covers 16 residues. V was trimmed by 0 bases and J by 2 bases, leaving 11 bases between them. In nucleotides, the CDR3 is TGTGCCATCAGTGAGTCTCGGGGGGGCACTGGAAACACCATATATTTT. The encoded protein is CAISESRGGTGNTIYF.

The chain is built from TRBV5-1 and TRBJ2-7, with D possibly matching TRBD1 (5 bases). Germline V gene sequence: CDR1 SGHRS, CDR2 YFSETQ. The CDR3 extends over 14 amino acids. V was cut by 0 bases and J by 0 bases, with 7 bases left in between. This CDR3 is CASSLGGSSYEQYF. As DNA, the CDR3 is TGCGCCAGCAGCTTGGGGGGCAGCTCCTACGAGCAGTACTTC.

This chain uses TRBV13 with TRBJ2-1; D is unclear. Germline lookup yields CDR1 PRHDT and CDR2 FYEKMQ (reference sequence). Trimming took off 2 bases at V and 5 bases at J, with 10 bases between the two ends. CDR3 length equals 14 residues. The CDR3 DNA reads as TGTGCCAGCAGCTTATGGTCTAGGAACAATGAGCAGTTCTTC. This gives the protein CASSLWSRNNEQFF.

The CDR3 sequence is CASSDETGFRQPQHF. As DNA, the CDR3 is TGTGCCAGTAGTGACGAAACAGGGTTTCGTCAGCCCCAGCATTTT. The chain couples TRBV19 to TRBJ1-5, with D perhaps matching TRBD1 (6 bases). In germline, CDR1 is LNHDA, CDR2 SQIVND (reference sequence). V lost 5 bases to trimming and J lost 6 bases, with 17 bases between them. The CDR3 is 15 amino acids.

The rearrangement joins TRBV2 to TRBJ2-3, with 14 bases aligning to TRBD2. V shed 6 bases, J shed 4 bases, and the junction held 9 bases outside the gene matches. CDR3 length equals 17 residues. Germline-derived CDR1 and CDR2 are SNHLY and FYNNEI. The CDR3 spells CASSARGLAGEADTQYF. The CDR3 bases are TGTGCCAGCAGCGCCCGGGGACTAGCGGGAGAGGCAGATACGCAGTATTTT.

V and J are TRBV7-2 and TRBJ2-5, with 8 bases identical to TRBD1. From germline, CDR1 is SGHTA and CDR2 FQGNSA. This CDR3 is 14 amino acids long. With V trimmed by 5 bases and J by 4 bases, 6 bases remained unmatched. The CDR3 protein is CASSRDRGRETQYF. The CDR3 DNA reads TGTGCCAGCAGCCGCGACAGGGGAAGAGAGACCCAGTACTTC.

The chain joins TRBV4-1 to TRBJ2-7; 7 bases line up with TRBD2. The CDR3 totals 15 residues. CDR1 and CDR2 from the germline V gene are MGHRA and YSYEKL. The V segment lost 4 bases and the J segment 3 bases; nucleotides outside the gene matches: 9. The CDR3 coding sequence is TGCGCCAGCAGCCGCTTAGACCGGGGGGACTACGAGCAGTACTTC. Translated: CASSRLDRGDYEQYF.

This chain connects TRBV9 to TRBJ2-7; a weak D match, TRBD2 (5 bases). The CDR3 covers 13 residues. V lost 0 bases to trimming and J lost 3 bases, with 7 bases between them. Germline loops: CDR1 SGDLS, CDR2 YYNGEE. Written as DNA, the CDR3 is TGTGCCAGCAGCGTAGGAGAGGGCTACGAGCAGTACTTC. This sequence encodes CASSVGEGYEQYF. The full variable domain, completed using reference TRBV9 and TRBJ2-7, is DSGVTQTPKHLITATGQRVTLRCSPRSGDLSVYWYQQSLDQGLQFLIQYYNGEERAKGNILERFSAQQFPDLHSELNLSSLELGDSALYFCASSVGEGYEQYFGPGTRLTVT.

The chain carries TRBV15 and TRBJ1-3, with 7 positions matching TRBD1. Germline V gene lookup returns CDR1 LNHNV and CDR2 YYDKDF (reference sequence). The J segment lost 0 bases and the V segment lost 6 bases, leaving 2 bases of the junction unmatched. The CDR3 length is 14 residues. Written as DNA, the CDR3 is TGTGCCACCAGTTGGGACAGCTCTGGAAACACCATATATTTT. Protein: CATSWDSSGNTIYF. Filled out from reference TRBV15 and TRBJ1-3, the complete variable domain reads DAMVIQNPRYQVTQFGKPVTLSCSQTLNHNVMYWYQQKSSQAPKLLFHYYDKDFNNEADTPDNFQSRRPNTSFCFLDIRSPGLGDTAMYLCATSWDSSGNTIYFGEGSWLTVV.

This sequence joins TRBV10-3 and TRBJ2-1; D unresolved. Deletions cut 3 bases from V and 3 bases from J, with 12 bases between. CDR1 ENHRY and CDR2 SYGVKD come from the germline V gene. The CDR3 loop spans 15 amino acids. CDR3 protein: CAISDGRVNYNEQFF. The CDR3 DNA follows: TGTGCCATCAGTGATGGTCGGGTGAACTACAATGAGCAGTTCTTC.